These T cell receptor beta chains were read from a single sample in a study of cytomegalovirus exposure and HLA in healthy donors. Libraries were prepared by immunoSEQ multiplex PCR; TCRdb keeps only in-frame clonotypes and omits some of them. The sample holds roughly 130,000 clones; around 86% are singletons and the top ten take about 0.76%. The sample was PBMCs. Receptors were obtained from a young man in good health and CMV-seronegative. Both conserved end residues are part of each CDR3. Each record gives: clone size, D gene, V gene, J gene, CDR3 DNA, CDR3 protein. A D gene is named only where the DNA matches it firmly. Some rows mark clone size as missing; the rest say once, few, many or name a class of expanded clone.

>-|-|TRBV6-5|TRBJ1-5
TGTGCCAGCAGTCCAGAGGTGTATAGCAATCAGCCCCAGCATTTT
CASSPEVYSNQPQHF
>-|-|TRBV7-6|TRBJ2-5
TGTGCCAGCAGCGCCGAGGGGACCCAGTACTTC
CASSAEGTQYF
>-|TRBD1|TRBV10-2|TRBJ1-1
TGCGCCAGCAGTGAGTCCAGGGGGACAGGGGTATTTGAAGCTTTCTTT
CASSESRGTGVFEAFF
>-|TRBD1|TRBV9|TRBJ2-5
TGTGCCAGCAGCGAGAGACCGGGACAGGGGAATCGAGAGACCCAGTACTTC
CASSERPGQGNRETQYF
>once|-|TRBV4-1|TRBJ2-1
TGCGCCAGCAGCCAAGAGAGACACTACAATGAGCAGTTCTTC
CASSQERHYNEQFF
>-|-|TRBV4-2|TRBJ2-7
TGTGCCAGCAGCCAGGACCACAAATCTGGGAGATCTTCCTACGAGCAGTACTTC
CASSQDHKSGRSSYEQYF
>-|-|TRBV4-1|TRBJ1-2
TGCGCCAGCAGCCAAGAGGGCACAGCCCTATATGGCTACACCTTC
CASSQEGTALYGYTF
>-|-|TRBV2|TRBJ1-5
TGTGCCAGCAGTGAAGAGGCAGGGGTTCAGCCCCAGCATTTT
CASSEEAGVQPQHF
>-|TRBD1|TRBV5-1|TRBJ2-7
TGCGCCAGCAGCTTGGGTGGGACAGGGGGTTACGAGCAGTACTTC
CASSLGGTGGYEQYF
>-|-|TRBV7-7|TRBJ2-6
TGTGCCAGCAGCTTACCGGGGGCCAACGTCCTGACTTTC
CASSLPGANVLTF
>-|-|TRBV29-1|TRBJ2-2
TGCAGCGTCGAAAACAGGGTCCACACCGGGGAGCTGTTTTTT
CSVENRVHTGELFF
>-|-|TRBV27|TRBJ1-1
TGTGCCAGCACCCCGAGGGGGTTTATGAACACTGAAGCTTTCTTT
CASTPRGFMNTEAFF
>-|TRBD2|TRBV4-1|TRBJ2-7
TGCGCCAGCAGCCAAGCTAGCGGGGGGAGGGAGCAGTACTTC
CASSQASGGREQYF
>-|-|TRBV10-1|TRBJ1-1
TGCGCCAGCTCTGACGGGGGGGTGACTGAAGCTTTCTTT
CASSDGGVTEAFF
>-|-|TRBV5-6|TRBJ2-2
TGTGCCAGCAGTTTGTCAGGGCCCGGGGAGCTGTTTTTT
CASSLSGPGELFF
>-|-|TRBV6-4|TRBJ2-2
TGTGCCAGCAGTGAATCTCAAAGAGGGCACACCGGGGAGCTGTTTTTT
CASSESQRGHTGELFF
>-|-|TRBV7-3|TRBJ1-1
TGTGCCAGCAGCCCGCAAAGCGGGAACACTGAAGCTTTCTTT
CASSPQSGNTEAFF
>-|TRBD1|TRBV10-2|TRBJ2-3
TGCGCCAGTGGGACAGGGGGCGCAGATACGCAGTATTTT
CASGTGGADTQYF
>-|TRBD1|TRBV6-5|TRBJ2-7
TGTGCCAGCCTATCCCCGGGACAGGGATTTTTGGACTTC
CASLSPGQGFLDF
>once|TRBD2|TRBV7-2|TRBJ2-3
TGTGCCAGCAGCCCCCTGGCGGGGGGAACAGCAGATACGCAGTATTTT
CASSPLAGGTADTQYF
>once|-|TRBV30|TRBJ1-1
TGTGCCTGGAGTGAGGAGGACAGACTGAACACTGAAGCTTTCTTT
CAWSEEDRLNTEAFF
>-|-|TRBV29-1|TRBJ2-3
TGCAGCGTTGAGCCCTCAACAGCTACGCAGTATTTT
CSVEPSTATQYF
>-|-|TRBV30|TRBJ1-3
TGTGCCTGGAGTCCGGGGGGCAGCTCTGGAAACACCATATATTTT
CAWSPGGSSGNTIYF
>-|TRBD1|TRBV7-9|TRBJ2-1
TGCTCCGGGACAGGGATCAATGAGCAGTTCTTC
CSGTGINEQFF
>few|-|TRBV16|TRBJ1-2
TGTGCCAGCAGCCACTTATCGACGGGGGGCAAATTAGAGGTCTTTGGCTACACCTTC
CASSHLSTGGKLEVFGYTF